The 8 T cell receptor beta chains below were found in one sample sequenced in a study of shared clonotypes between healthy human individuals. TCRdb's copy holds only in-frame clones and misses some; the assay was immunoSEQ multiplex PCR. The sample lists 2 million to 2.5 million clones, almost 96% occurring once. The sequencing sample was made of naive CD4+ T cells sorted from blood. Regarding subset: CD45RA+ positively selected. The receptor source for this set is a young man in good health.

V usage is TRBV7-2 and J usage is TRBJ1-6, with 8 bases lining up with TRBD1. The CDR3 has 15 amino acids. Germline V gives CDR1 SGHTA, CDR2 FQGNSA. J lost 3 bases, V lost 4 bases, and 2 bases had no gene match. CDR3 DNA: TGTGCCAGCAGCTCCGGACAGGGCTATAATTCACCCCTCCACTTT. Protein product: CASSSGQGYNSPLHF.

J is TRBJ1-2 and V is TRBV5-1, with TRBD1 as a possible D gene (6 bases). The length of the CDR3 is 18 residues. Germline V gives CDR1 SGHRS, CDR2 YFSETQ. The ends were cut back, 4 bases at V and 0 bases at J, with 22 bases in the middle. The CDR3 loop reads CASSGQFQQGEANYGYTF. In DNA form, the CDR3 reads TGCGCCAGCAGCGGTCAATTTCAACAGGGAGAAGCTAACTATGGCTACACCTTC.

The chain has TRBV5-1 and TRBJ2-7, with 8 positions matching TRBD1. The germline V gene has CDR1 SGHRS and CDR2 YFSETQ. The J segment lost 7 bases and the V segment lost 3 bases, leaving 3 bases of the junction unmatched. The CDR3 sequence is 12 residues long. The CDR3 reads CASSSGTGEQYF. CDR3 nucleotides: TGCGCCAGCAGCTCCGGGACAGGAGAGCAGTACTTC.

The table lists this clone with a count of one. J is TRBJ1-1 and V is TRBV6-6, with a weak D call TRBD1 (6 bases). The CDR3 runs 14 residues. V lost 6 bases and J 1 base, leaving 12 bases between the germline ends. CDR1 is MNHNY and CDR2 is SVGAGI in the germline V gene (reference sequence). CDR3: CASSRDMRNTEAFF. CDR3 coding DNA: TGTGCCAGCAGCCGGGACATGCGGAACACTGAAGCTTTCTTT.

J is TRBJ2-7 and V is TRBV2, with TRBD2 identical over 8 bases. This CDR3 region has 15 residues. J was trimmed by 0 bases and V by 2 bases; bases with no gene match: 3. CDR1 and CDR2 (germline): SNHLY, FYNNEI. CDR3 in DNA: TGTGCCAGCAGTGAACAGAGCGGGAGCTCCTACGAGCAGTACTTC. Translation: CASSEQSGSSYEQYF.

The CDR3 DNA is TGTGCCAGCAGTGGGGATACACTTTATGGCTACACCTTC. Translating it yields CASSGDTLYGYTF. This rearrangement joins TRBV2 to TRBJ1-2; D uncertain. Germline V lookup: CDR1 SNHLY, CDR2 FYNNEI. The V end was cut by 4 bases, the J end by 5 bases, with 11 bases between. This CDR3 comprises 13 residues.

The CDR3 reads CASILGGLGTDTQYF. The CDR3 DNA follows: TGTGCCAGCATCCTGGGGGGTTTGGGCACAGATACGCAGTATTTT. The rearrangement uses TRBV6-1 and TRBJ2-3; D possibly corresponds to TRBD2 (6 bases). The CDR3 spans 15 residues. Germline lookup yields CDR1 MNHNS and CDR2 SASEGT. Deletions cut 7 bases from V and 1 base from J, with 15 bases between.

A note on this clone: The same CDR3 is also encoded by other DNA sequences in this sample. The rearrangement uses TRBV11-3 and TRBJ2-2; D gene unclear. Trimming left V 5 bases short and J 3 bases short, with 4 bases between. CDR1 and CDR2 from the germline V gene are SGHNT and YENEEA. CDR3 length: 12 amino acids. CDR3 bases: TGTGCCAGCAGCCGCGACACCGGGGAGCTGTTTTTT. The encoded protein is CASSRDTGELFF.